The clone carrying this T cell receptor beta chain was seen a handful of times. The target antigen is unknown. Unique molecular identifiers were incorporated when the TCRbeta library was constructed. MiXCR was run by TCRdb on the PCR reads, yielding one entry per CDR3 protein. The repertoire has about 460,000 distinct CDR3 sequences, 11% of them found once; the top ten carry 11% to 15%. The data originate from a study of T-cell reconstitution after alpha-beta-depleted transplantation in children. The study's findings and limits: Counts and diversity of T cells one year after transplant came mostly from newly produced T cells. It was reported that alpha-beta T cells came from several hundred expanded graft clones (about two months after transplant). Some patients showed high day-60 TCRbeta diversity, which derived from surviving recipient T cells and thymic progenitors.

Trimming took off 0 bases at V and 7 bases at J, with 11 bases between the two ends. Per the germline V gene, CDR1 is SGDLS and CDR2 is YYNGEE. This CDR3 contains 14 residues. The sequence came from a female patient between 2 and 15 years old who had a stem cell transplant for aplastic anemia, so the T cells may come from the graft donor. Sequencing was performed on PBMCs, mostly from graft donor cells, taken 180 days after TCRalphabeta/CD19-depleted stem cell transplant. The chain combines TRBV9 with TRBJ1-5; no firm D call. The CDR3 nucleotides are TGTGCCAGCAGCGTAGAGGGCCTGGGGCAGCCCCAGCATTTT. Translated: CASSVEGLGQPQHF.